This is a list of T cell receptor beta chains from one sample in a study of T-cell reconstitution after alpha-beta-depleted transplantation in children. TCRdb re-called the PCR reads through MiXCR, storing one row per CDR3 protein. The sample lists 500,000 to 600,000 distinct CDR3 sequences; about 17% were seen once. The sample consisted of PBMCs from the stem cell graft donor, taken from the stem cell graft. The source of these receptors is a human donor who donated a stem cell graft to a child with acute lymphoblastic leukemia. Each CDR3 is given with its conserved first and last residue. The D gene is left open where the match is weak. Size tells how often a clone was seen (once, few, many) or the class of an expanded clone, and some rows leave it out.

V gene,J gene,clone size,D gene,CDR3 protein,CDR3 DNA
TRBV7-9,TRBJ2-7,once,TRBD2,CASSPGGWNEQYF,TGTGCCAGCAGCCCCGGGGGGTGGAACGAGCAGTACTTC
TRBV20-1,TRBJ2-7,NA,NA,CSAIDGLGTSNEQYF,TGCAGTGCTATAGACGGGTTAGGGACGTCGAACGAGCAGTACTTC
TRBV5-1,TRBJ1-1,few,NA,CASSDWGPMNTEAFF,TGCGCCAGCAGCGACTGGGGCCCGATGAACACTGAAGCTTTCTTT
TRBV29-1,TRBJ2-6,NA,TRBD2,CSVGGGGTHHRGANVLTF,TGCAGCGTTGGTGGCGGGGGGACACACCACCGGGGGGCCAACGTCCTGACTTTC
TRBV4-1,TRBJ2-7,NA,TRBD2,CASSQRTSGRKEQYF,TGCGCCAGCAGCCAACGGACTAGCGGGAGGAAAGAGCAGTACTTC
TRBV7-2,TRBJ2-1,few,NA,CASSLDGSLVWEQFF,TGTGCCAGCAGCTTAGATGGGTCTCTAGTATGGGAGCAGTTCTTC
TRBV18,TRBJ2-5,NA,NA,CASSPAPQERSVF,TGTGCCAGCTCCCCAGCCCCCCAGGAAAGGAGTGTCTTC
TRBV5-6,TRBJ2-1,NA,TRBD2,CASRNAGGLGQFF,TGTGCCAGCAGGAACGCGGGAGGTCTAGGCCAGTTCTTC
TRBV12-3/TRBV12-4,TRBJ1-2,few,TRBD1,CASRGQDLYGYTF,TGTGCCAGCAGGGGACAGGACCTCTATGGCTACACCTTC
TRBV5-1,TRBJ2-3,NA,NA,CASSLGGDTSTDTQYF,TGCGCCAGCAGCTTGGGGGGGGATACTAGCACAGATACGCAGTATTTT
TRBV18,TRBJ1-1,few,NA,CASSPPLVAGTEAFF,TGTGCCAGCTCACCACCGCTGGTGGCTGGAACTGAAGCTTTCTTT
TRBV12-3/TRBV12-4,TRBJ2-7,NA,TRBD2,CASSLAPGTSGYLYEQYF,TGTGCCAGCAGTTTAGCCCCCGGGACTAGCGGATACTTATACGAGCAGTACTTC
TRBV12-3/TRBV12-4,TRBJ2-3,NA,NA,CASRHPGANTDTQYF,TGTGCCAGTCGTCACCCGGGGGCTAACACAGATACGCAGTATTTT
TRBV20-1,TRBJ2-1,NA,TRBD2,CSARYASGSRRTYNEQFF,TGCAGTGCTAGATACGCTAGCGGGAGCCGACGCACCTACAATGAGCAGTTCTTC
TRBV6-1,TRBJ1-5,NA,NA,CASSELGNQPQHF,TGTGCCAGCAGTGAATTGGGTAATCAGCCCCAGCATTTT
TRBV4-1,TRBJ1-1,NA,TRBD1,CASSRTGGTGANTEAFF,TGCGCCAGCAGCCGAACGGGGGGGACAGGGGCGAACACTGAAGCTTTCTTT
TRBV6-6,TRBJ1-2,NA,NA,CASSYPSSSYTF,TGTGCCAGCAGTTACCCGTCGAGTAGCTACACCTTC
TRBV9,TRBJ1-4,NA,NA,CASSPGTLGNEKLFF,TGTGCCAGCAGCCCAGGGACGTTGGGTAATGAAAAACTGTTTTTT
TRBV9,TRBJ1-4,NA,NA,CASSVGSATNEKLFF,TGTGCCAGCAGCGTAGGAAGCGCAACTAATGAAAAACTGTTTTTT
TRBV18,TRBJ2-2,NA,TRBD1,CASSPPQGANTGELFF,TGTGCCAGCTCACCTCCACAGGGGGCGAACACCGGGGAGCTGTTTTTT
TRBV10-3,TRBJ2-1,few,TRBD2,CATGGAGGTYNEQFF,TGTGCCACCGGTGGGGCGGGAGGGACCTACAATGAGCAGTTCTTC
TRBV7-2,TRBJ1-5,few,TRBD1,CASTRTGGNQPQHF,TGTGCCAGCACCCGAACAGGGGGTAATCAGCCCCAGCATTTT
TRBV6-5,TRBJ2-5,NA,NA,CASSYSRGSSYQETQYF,TGTGCCAGCAGTTACTCACGGGGATCGAGCTATCAAGAGACCCAGTACTTC
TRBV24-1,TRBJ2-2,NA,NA,CATSDLPGDTGELFF,TGTGCCACCAGTGATTTGCCAGGGGACACCGGGGAGCTGTTTTTT
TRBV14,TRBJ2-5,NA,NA,CASSPTGWQTQYF,TGTGCCAGCAGCCCCACAGGGTGGCAGACCCAGTACTTC
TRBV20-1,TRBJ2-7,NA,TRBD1,CSALGLGQGPSYEQYF,TGCAGTGCCTTGGGTCTGGGACAGGGGCCCTCCTACGAGCAGTACTTC
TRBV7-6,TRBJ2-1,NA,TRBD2,CASSLTSVANEQFF,TGTGCCAGCAGCTTAACTAGCGTCGCCAATGAGCAGTTCTTC
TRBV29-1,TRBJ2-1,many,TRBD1,CSVGTGYNEQFF,TGCAGCGTTGGGACAGGGTACAATGAGCAGTTCTTC
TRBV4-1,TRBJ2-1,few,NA,CASSQEKRGSYNEQFF,TGCGCCAGCAGCCAAGAAAAGAGGGGCTCCTACAATGAGCAGTTCTTC
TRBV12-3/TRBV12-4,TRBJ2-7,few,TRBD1,CASSRLARGKGEQYF,TGTGCCAGCAGTCGGCTGGCCAGGGGGAAAGGCGAGCAGTACTTC
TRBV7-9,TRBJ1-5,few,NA,CASSLGSQWPNQPQHF,TGTGCCAGCAGCTTAGGTAGCCAGTGGCCCAATCAGCCCCAGCATTTT
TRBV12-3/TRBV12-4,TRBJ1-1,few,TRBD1,CASGGQENTEAFF,TGTGCCAGCGGTGGACAGGAGAACACTGAAGCTTTCTTT
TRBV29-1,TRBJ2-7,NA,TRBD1,CSAPQGAETYEQYF,TGCAGCGCCCCTCAGGGGGCGGAGACCTACGAGCAGTACTTC
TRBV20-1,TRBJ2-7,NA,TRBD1,CSADGTVNEQYF,TGCAGTGCTGATGGGACAGTGAACGAGCAGTACTTC
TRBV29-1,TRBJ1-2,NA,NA,CSVEGDGYTF,TGCAGCGTTGAAGGAGACGGCTACACCTTC
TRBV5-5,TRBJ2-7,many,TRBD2,CASSAGAYEQYF,TGTGCCAGCAGCGCGGGAGCCTACGAGCAGTACTTC
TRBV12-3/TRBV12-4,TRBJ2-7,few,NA,CASSFMAGGYEQYF,TGTGCCAGCAGTTTCATGGCAGGCGGTTACGAGCAGTACTTC
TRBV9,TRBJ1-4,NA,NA,CASSVGFTNEKLFF,TGTGCCAGCAGCGTGGGGTTTACTAATGAAAAACTGTTTTTT
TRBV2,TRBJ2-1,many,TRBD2,CASRNGLAVEQFF,TGTGCCAGCAGGAATGGACTAGCGGTCGAGCAGTTCTTC
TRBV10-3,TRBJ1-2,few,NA,CAISEFSATDTNYGYTF,TGTGCCATCAGTGAGTTTTCAGCTACAGATACCAACTATGGCTACACCTTC
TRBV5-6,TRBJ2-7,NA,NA,CASSRLGQGSYEQYF,TGTGCCAGCAGCCGTCTGGGCCAGGGCAGCTACGAGCAGTACTTC
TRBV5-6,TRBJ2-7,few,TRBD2,CASSDGLAGVYEQYF,TGTGCCAGCAGCGATGGACTAGCGGGAGTGTACGAGCAGTACTTC
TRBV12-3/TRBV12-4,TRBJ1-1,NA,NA,CASSLIIRGGLVRGTNTEAFF,TGTGCCAGCAGTTTAATCATAAGAGGTGGCCTAGTTAGGGGGACGAACACTGAAGCTTTCTTT
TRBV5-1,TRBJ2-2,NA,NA,CASSLQSTGELFF,TGCGCCAGCAGCTTACAGAGCACCGGGGAGCTGTTTTTT
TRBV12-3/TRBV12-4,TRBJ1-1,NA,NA,CASSLAVRLNTEAFF,TGTGCCAGCAGTTTAGCCGTGAGATTGAACACTGAAGCTTTCTTT
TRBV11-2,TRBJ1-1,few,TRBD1,CASSIIGGPGTEAFF,TGTGCCAGCAGTATCATAGGGGGCCCGGGCACTGAAGCTTTCTTT
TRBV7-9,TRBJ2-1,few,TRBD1,CASSTPGGSEQFF,TGTGCCAGCAGCACCCCAGGGGGCAGTGAGCAGTTCTTC
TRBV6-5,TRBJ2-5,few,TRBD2,CASSFLEGVREEETQYF,TGTGCCAGCAGCTTCCTGGAGGGTGTGCGGGAGGAAGAGACCCAGTACTTC
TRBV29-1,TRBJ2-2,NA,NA,CSVRFYRVLDGELFF,TGCAGCGTCCGTTTTTACAGGGTTCTGGACGGGGAGCTGTTTTTT
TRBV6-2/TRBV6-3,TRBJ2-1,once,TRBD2,CASSYSSGRRNNEQFF,TGTGCCAGCAGTTACTCGAGCGGGAGGAGAAATAATGAGCAGTTCTTC
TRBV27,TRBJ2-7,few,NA,CASSLSGGMAWEQYF,TGTGCCAGCAGTTTATCGGGGGGAATGGCGTGGGAGCAGTACTTC
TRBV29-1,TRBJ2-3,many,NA,CSVERGRESTDTQYF,TGCAGCGTTGAAAGGGGGCGGGAGAGCACAGATACGCAGTATTTT
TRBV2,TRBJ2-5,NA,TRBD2,CASRALRGSGGDTQYF,TGTGCCAGCAGGGCCCTCAGGGGTAGCGGGGGGGACACCCAGTACTTC
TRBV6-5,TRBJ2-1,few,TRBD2,CASSSTSGGYNEQFF,TGTGCCAGCAGTTCGACTAGCGGAGGATACAATGAGCAGTTCTTC
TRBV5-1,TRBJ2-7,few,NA,CASSLEVSEAYEQYF,TGCGCCAGCAGCTTGGAGGTTAGCGAAGCCTACGAGCAGTACTTC